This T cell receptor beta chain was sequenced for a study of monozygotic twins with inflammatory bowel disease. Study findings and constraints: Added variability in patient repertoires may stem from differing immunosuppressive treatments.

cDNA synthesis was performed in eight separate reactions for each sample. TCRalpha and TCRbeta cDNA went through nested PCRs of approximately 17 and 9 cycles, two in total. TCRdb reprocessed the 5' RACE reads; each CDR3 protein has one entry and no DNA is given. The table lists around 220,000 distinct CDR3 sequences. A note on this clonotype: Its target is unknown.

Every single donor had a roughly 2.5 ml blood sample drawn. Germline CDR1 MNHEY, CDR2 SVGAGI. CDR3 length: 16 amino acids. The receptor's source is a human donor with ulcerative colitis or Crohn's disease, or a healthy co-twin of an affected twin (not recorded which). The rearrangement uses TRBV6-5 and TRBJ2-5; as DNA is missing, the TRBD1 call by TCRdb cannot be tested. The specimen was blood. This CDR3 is CASSSRAQGAGETQYF.